What follows describes a single T cell receptor beta chain. What it binds is unknown. The repertoire was sequenced with immunoSEQ multiplex PCR; TCRdb's copy has only in-frame clones and lacks some. Among over 110,000 clones listed, 70% to 90% were seen once. This sample was included in a study of Ad26.COV2.S vaccination and SARS-CoV-2 variants. Study-wide points: After vaccination, substantial breadth of spike-specific CD8+ and CD4+ responses was reported. Vaccine and placebo recipients had comparable breadth of non-spike TCRs.

The sequencing here drew on peripheral blood, taken after recovery from COVID-19. This TCR was recovered from a human donor who had recovered from COVID-19.

CDR3: CASSYGWSSPLHF. The CDR3 DNA is TGTGCCAGCAGTTACGGTTGGAGTTCACCCCTCCACTTT. The rearrangement links TRBV6-2 or TRBV6-3 to TRBJ1-6, with D unresolved. CDR1 is MNHEY, CDR2 SVGEGT, per germline. The V end was cut by 2 bases, the J end by 9 bases, with 8 bases between. The CDR3 runs to 13 residues.